These 16 T cell receptor beta chains were all obtained from the same sample, sequenced in a study of T cell repertoires in cytomegalovirus infection (dated by TCRdb to the late 2010s). This specimen's treatment or condition label, per the study, means: in vitro stimulation with specific CMV peptide epitopes to enrich CMV-specific T cells. No cognate antigen is known for these TCRs. The reads were generated on an Illumina HiSeq 1500. The public reads were run again by TCRdb, first through fastp at Q25 and then through MiXCR, and only productive beta chains were kept. Each CDR3 protein gets just one entry, which takes the most common genes and DNA from the rows behind it. The sample has some 30,000 distinct CDR3 sequences on record, about a fifth of them singletons. Jointly, the top ten make up 65% to 85% of the sample. The input for sequencing was CD8+ T cells from cultured PBMCs, taken from culture after CMV antigen stimulation. These receptors originate from a human donor in good health (CMV status not recorded). Some clones in this sample may be carry-over from other donors' samples.

The chain links TRBV7-9 to TRBJ2-7; D is undetermined. Germline V gives CDR1 SEHNR, CDR2 FQNEAQ (reference sequence). This CDR3 contains 10 residues. V was pared by 4 bases and J by 5 bases, with 3 bases between. Here the CDR3 reads CASSYHEQYF. CDR3 DNA sequence: TGTGCCAGCAGCTACCACGAGCAGTACTTC.

This rearrangement joins TRBV11-2 to TRBJ2-4, with 11 bases fitting TRBD2. With V trimmed by 5 bases and J by 0 bases, 9 bases remained unmatched. The CDR3 totals 18 residues. CDR1 and CDR2 from the germline V gene are SGHAT and FQNNGV. This CDR3 is CASSRGTSGSLAKNIQYF. For the CDR3, the DNA is TGTGCCAGCAGCCGCGGGACTAGCGGATCCCTAGCCAAAAACATTCAGTACTTC.

V gene TRBV2 combines with J gene TRBJ1-1, with a weak D call TRBD1 (6 bases). The V end was cut by 7 bases, the J end by 4 bases, with 19 bases between. There are 15 residues in the CDR3. CDR1 is SNHLY, CDR2 FYNNEI, per germline. The CDR3 DNA is TGTGCCAGCACCGACAGGCCACCTGAGGTCACTGAAGCTTTCTTT. This encodes CASTDRPPEVTEAFF.

This clonotype was observed many times. The gene calls are TRBV7-2 and TRBJ1-5; no clear D gene. This CDR3 has 15 residues. In germline, CDR1 is SGHTA, CDR2 FQGNSA. The V end was cut by 1 base, the J end by 6 bases, with 13 bases between. DNA for the CDR3: TGTGCCAGCAGCTTAGACGTAAACCCTACTCAGCCCCAGCATTTT. Protein: CASSLDVNPTQPQHF.

This clonotype turned up a few times. The chain joins TRBV19 to TRBJ2-1; no clear D. Germline values: CDR1 LNHDA, CDR2 SQIVND (reference sequence). The ends were cut back, 4 bases at V and 6 bases at J, with 10 bases in the middle. The CDR3 is 13 residues long. This CDR3 reads CASSNLVRNEQFF. CDR3 nucleotide sequence: TGTGCCAGTAGTAACCTAGTACGCAATGAGCAGTTCTTC.

This clonotype has ten or more counts. The V gene is TRBV10-3, the J gene TRBJ2-1; 10 positions match TRBD2. This CDR3 has 17 amino acids. CDR1 ENHRY and CDR2 SYGVKD come from the germline V gene. J was trimmed by 6 bases and V by 4 bases; bases with no gene match: 12. The CDR3 loop reads CAISAPSLAGLGNEQFF. The CDR3 DNA is TGTGCCATCAGTGCGCCCTCACTAGCGGGGCTCGGCAATGAGCAGTTCTTC.

Only a few counts were recorded for this clonotype. The chain links TRBV19 to TRBJ1-4; D unclear. Germline lookup yields CDR1 LNHDA and CDR2 SQIVND (reference sequence). The CDR3 has 17 residues. V dropped 6 bases and J dropped 3 bases, with 20 bases sitting between them. The CDR3 DNA reads as TGTGCCAGTAGAACCTACAGTGTCGGATACCCTAATGAAAAACTGTTTTTT. Amino acids: CASRTYSVGYPNEKLFF.

The chain employs TRBV7-8 and TRBJ2-2; 8 bases fit TRBD2. The CDR3 extends over 15 amino acids. Trimming at V came to 3 bases and at J to 6 bases, leaving 6 bases not matched to a gene. Germline V gene data show CDR1 as SGHVS and CDR2 as FQNEAQ. As DNA, the CDR3 is TGTGCCAGCAGCTTCAGCGGGAGTTGGTCCGGGGAGCTGTTTTTT. Translation: CASSFSGSWSGELFF.

This clonotype was seen a handful of times. This chain connects TRBV4-3 to TRBJ2-2; 8 nucleotides match TRBD2. Trimming took 1 base from V and 6 from J; bases not matched to a gene: 10. The CDR3 length is 17 residues. Looked up from germline, CDR1 is LGHNA and CDR2 is YSLEER. This CDR3 reads CASSQVLGREVAGELFF. CDR3 nucleotide sequence: TGCGCCAGCAGCCAAGTTTTAGGGCGGGAGGTTGCCGGGGAGCTGTTTTTT.

This clonotype was seen a handful of times. The chain combines TRBV19 with TRBJ1-5, with 7 bases identical to TRBD1. The germline gives CDR1 LNHDA, CDR2 SQIVND (reference sequence). The V segment lost 6 bases and the J segment 4 bases; nucleotides outside the gene matches: 9. CDR3 size: 15 residues. The CDR3 DNA is TGTGCCAGTAGCCCTGGACAGGCCAAGAATCAGCCCCAGCATTTT. Its translation: CASSPGQAKNQPQHF. The full variable domain, its missing parts supplied by reference TRBV19 and TRBJ1-5, is DGGITQSPKYLFRKEGQNVTLSCEQNLNHDAMYWYRQDPGQGLRLIYYSQIVNDFQKGDIAEGYSVSREKKESFPLTVTSAQKNPTAFYLCASSPGQAKNQPQHFGDGTRLSIL.

This clonotype was found many times. The rearrangement uses TRBV7-9 and TRBJ1-1, with a tentative D call TRBD1 (5 bases). The germline CDR1 and CDR2 sequences are SEHNR and FQNEAQ (reference sequence). Trimming removed 6 bases at V and 9 bases at J, with 14 bases between. The CDR3 totals 12 residues. CDR3 in DNA: TGTGCCAGCAGTTGGGTTGGGGGAAAAGCTTTCTTT. Amino acid sequence: CASSWVGGKAFF.

The gene calls are TRBV2 and TRBJ2-1; no clear D gene. The germline V and J ends were trimmed by 8 bases and 2 bases, with 10 bases remaining between them. CDR1 and CDR2 from the germline V gene are SNHLY and FYNNEI. The CDR3 totals 13 residues. The CDR3 here is CASGSRAYNEQFF. The CDR3 DNA is TGTGCCAGCGGATCTCGGGCCTACAATGAGCAGTTCTTC.

This clonotype was picked up a small number of times. CDR3: CASSYRDSNYNEQFF. In DNA form, the CDR3 reads TGTGCCAGCAGTTACAGGGACTCGAACTACAATGAGCAGTTCTTC. The rearrangement links TRBV6-2 or TRBV6-3 to TRBJ2-1, with D perhaps TRBD2 (6 bases). Trimming shortened V by 2 bases and J by 3 bases, and 11 bases separated the two germline ends. Germline V gene data show CDR1 as MNHEY and CDR2 as SVGEGT. The CDR3 contains 15 residues.

Only a few counts were recorded for this clonotype. The chain couples TRBV10-2 to TRBJ2-7; 7 bases align to TRBD2. The germline V gene encodes CDR1 WSHSY and CDR2 SAAADI. The V segment lost 8 bases and the J segment 1 base; nucleotides outside the gene matches: 5. The CDR3 sequence is 13 residues long. The CDR3 sequence: CASSPGGSYEQYF. In DNA form, the CDR3 reads TGCGCCAGCTCGCCGGGGGGTTCCTACGAGCAGTACTTC.

The chain uses TRBV20-1 and TRBJ2-3; 12 bases agree with TRBD2. The CDR3 is 16 amino acids. With V trimmed by 4 bases and J by 3 bases, 8 bases remained unmatched. Germline V gene lookup returns CDR1 DFQATT and CDR2 SNEGSKA (reference sequence). This CDR3 reads CSAILAGGGRTDTQYF. The CDR3 nucleotides read TGCAGTGCTATCCTAGCGGGAGGGGGTAGGACAGATACGCAGTATTTT.

There are a few counts of this clonotype. The chain has TRBV20-1 and TRBJ2-7; the match to TRBD2 covers 8 bases. From germline, CDR1 is DFQATT and CDR2 SNEGSKA (reference sequence). The CDR3 extends over 14 amino acids. The J segment lost 3 bases and the V segment lost 3 bases, leaving 7 bases of the junction unmatched. The CDR3 DNA is TGCAGTGCTAGGTCAAGCGGGAGCCGCTACGAGCAGTACTTC. Its translation: CSARSSGSRYEQYF.